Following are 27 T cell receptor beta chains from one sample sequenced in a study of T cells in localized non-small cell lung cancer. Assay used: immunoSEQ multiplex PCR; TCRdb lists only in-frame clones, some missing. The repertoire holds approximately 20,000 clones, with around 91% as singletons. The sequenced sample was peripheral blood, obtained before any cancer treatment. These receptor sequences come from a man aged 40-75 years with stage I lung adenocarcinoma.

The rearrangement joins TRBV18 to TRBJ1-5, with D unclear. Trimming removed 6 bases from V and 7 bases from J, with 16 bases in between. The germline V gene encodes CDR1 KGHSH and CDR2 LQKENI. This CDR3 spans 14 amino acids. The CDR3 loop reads CASSRAGEFQPQHF. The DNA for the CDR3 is TGTGCCAGCTCCCGGGCTGGGGAGTTCCAGCCCCAGCATTTT.

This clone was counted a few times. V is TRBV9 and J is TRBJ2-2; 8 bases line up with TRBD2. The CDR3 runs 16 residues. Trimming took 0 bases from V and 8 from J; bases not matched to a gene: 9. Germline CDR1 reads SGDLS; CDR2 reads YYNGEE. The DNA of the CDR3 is TGTGCCAGCAGCGTAGCGAGTGGAGCGGGAGCGGGGGAGCTGTTTTTT. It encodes CASSVASGAGAGELFF.

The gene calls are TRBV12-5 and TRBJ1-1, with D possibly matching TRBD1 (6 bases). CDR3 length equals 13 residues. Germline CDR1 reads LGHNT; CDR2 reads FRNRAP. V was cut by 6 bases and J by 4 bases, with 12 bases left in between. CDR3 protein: CASGVQGATEAFF. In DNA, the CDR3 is TGTGCTAGTGGGGTACAGGGAGCCACTGAAGCTTTCTTT.

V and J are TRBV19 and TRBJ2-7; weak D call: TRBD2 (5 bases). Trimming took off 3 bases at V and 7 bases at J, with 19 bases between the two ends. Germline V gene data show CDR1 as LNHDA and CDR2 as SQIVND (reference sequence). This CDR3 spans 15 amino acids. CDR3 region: CASSIGDLSVSEQYF. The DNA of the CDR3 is TGTGCCAGTAGTATCGGGGATCTGTCCGTCTCGGAGCAGTACTTC.

CDR3 bases: TGTGCCAGCAGCTTTCGTAGGACTAGCTCCTACGAGCAGTACTTC. Protein: CASSFRRTSSYEQYF. The chain recombines TRBV5-6 with TRBJ2-7, with 7 bases fitting TRBD2. CDR1 is SGHDT and CDR2 is YYEEEE in the germline V gene. The CDR3 length is 15 residues. V trimming: 2 bases; J trimming: 0 bases; junction bases outside the gene matches: 5.

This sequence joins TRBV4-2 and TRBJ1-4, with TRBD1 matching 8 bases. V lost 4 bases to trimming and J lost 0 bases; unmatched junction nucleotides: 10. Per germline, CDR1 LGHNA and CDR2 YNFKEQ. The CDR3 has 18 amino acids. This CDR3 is CASSPFGQGFATNEKLFF. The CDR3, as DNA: TGTGCCAGCAGCCCCTTTGGACAGGGCTTTGCAACTAATGAAAAACTGTTTTTT.

The CDR3 sequence is CASSWTGNNEKLFF. The DNA for the CDR3 is TGTGCCAGCAGCTGGACAGGGAATAATGAAAAACTGTTTTTT. V gene TRBV6-5 combines with J gene TRBJ1-4; 8 bases map to TRBD1. Germline V lookup: CDR1 MNHEY, CDR2 SVGAGI. This CDR3 region has 14 residues. V lost 6 bases, J lost 4 bases, and 4 bases stayed unmatched.

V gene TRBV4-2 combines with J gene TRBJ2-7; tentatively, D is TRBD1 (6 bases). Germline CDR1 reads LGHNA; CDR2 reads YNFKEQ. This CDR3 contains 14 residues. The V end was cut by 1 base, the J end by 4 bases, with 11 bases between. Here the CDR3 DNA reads TGTGCCAGCAGCCAAGGGGACATTACGTACGAGCAGTACTTC. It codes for CASSQGDITYEQYF.

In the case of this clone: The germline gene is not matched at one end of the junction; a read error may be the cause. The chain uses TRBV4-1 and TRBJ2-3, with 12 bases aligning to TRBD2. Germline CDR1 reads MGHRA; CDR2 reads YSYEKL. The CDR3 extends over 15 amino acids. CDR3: CASSQEASGGAVHPF. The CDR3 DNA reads TGCGCCAGCAGCCAAGAGGCTAGCGGGGGGGCCGTGCACCCTTTT.

The CDR3 is CASSPDRKTTEAFF. The DNA of the CDR3 is TGTGCCAGTAGCCCAGACAGGAAGACAACTGAAGCTTTCTTT. V gene TRBV19 combines with J gene TRBJ1-1; tentatively, D is TRBD1 (6 bases). Germline CDR1 is LNHDA and CDR2 is SQIVND (reference sequence). The V end was cut by 6 bases, the J end by 5 bases, with 16 bases between. This CDR3 is built from 14 residues. The full variable domain, in which reference TRBV19 and TRBJ1-1 provide the parts outside the CDR3, is DGGITQSPKYLFRKEGQNVTLSCEQNLNHDAMYWYRQDPGQGLRLIYYSQIVNDFQKGDIAEGYSVSREKKESFPLTVTSAQKNPTAFYLCASSPDRKTTEAFFGQGTRLTVV.

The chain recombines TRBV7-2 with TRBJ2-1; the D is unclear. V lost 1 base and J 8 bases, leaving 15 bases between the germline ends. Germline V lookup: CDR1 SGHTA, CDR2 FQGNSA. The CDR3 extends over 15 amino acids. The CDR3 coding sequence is TGTGCCAGCAGCTTAGGGACGCTACGGGTGGATGAGCAGTTCTTC. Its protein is CASSLGTLRVDEQFF.

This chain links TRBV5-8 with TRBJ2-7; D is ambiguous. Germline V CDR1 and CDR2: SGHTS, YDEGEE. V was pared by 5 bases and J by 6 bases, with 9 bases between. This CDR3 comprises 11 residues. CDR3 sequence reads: CASRPAPEQYF. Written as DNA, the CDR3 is TGTGCCAGCAGACCCGCCCCCGAGCAGTACTTC.

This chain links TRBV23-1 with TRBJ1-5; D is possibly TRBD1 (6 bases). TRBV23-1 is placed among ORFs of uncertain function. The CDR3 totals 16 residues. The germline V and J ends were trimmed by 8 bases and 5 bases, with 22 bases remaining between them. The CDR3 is CASCTKGGGGDQPQHF. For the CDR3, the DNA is TGCGCCAGCTGCACGAAGGGGGGGGGTGGCGATCAGCCCCAGCATTTT.

The CDR3 region has the DNA TGTGCCAGCAGTGAAGGAGGACAGGGTGGAGATACGCAGTATTTT. Translating it yields CASSEGGQGGDTQYF. This chain uses TRBV2 with TRBJ2-3, with TRBD1 matching over 8 bases. Germline loops: CDR1 SNHLY, CDR2 FYNNEI. This CDR3 has 15 amino acids. V trimming: 1 base; J trimming: 5 bases; junction bases outside the gene matches: 5.

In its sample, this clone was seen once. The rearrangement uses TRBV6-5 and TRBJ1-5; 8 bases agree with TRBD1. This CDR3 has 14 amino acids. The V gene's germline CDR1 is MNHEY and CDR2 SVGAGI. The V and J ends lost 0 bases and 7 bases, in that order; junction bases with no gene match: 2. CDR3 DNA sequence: TGTGCCAGCAGTTACTCGGACAGGGACCAGCCCCAGCATTTT. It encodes CASSYSDRDQPQHF.

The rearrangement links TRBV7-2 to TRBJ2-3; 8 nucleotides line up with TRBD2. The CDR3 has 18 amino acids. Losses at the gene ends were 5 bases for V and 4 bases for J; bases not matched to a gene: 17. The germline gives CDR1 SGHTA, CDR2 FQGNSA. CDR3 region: CASSLWAGGVSTADTQYF. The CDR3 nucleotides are TGTGCCAGCAGCCTCTGGGCGGGAGGAGTTTCTACCGCAGATACGCAGTATTTT.

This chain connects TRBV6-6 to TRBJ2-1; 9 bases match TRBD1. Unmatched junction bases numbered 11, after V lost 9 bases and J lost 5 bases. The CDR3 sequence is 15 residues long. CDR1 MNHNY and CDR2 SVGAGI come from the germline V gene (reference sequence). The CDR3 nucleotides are TGTGCCAGTGGGGATGACAGGGGGAGAAACAATGAGCAGTTCTTC. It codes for CASGDDRGRNNEQFF.

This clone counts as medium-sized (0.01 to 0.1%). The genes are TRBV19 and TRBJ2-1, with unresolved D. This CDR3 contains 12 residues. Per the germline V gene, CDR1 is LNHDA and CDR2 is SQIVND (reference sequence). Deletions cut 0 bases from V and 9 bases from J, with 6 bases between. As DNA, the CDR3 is TGTGCCAGTAGTATAGATTTTGTTGAGCAGTTCTTC. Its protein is CASSIDFVEQFF. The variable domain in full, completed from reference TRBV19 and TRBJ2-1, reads DGGITQSPKYLFRKEGQNVTLSCEQNLNHDAMYWYRQDPGQGLRLIYYSQIVNDFQKGDIAEGYSVSREKKESFPLTVTSAQKNPTAFYLCASSIDFVEQFFGPGTRLTVL.

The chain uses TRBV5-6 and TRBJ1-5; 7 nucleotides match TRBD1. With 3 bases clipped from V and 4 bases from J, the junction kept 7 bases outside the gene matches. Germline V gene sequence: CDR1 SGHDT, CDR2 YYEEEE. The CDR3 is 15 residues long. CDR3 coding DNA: TGTGCCAGCAGCTCCTTGGGACAGAATAATCAGCCCCAGCATTTT. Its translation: CASSSLGQNNQPQHF.

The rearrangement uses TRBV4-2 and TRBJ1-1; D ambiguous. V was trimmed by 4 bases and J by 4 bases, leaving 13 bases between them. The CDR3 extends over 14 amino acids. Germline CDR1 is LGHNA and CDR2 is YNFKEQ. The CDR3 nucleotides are TGTGCCAGCAGCCTCTCTGGGGAAGGCACTGAAGCTTTCTTT. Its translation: CASSLSGEGTEAFF.

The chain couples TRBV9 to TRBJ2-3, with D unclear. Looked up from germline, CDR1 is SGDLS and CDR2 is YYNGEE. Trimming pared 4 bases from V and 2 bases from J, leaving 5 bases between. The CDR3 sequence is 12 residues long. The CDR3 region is CASSRATDTQYF. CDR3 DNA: TGTGCCAGCAGCCGAGCCACAGATACGCAGTATTTT.

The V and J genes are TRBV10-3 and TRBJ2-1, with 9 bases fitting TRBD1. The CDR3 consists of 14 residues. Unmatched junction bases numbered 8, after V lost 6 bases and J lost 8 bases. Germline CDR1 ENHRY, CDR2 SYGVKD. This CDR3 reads CAIRTGGREDEQFF. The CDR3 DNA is TGTGCCATCAGGACAGGGGGACGAGAGGATGAGCAGTTCTTC.

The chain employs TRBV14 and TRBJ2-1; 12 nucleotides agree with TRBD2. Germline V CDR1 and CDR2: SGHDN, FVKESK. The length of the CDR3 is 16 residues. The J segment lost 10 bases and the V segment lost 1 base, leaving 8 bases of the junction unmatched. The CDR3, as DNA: TGTGCCAGCAGCCAAGGGCCTAGCGGGGGGGCAGGAGAGCAGTTCTTC. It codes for CASSQGPSGGAGEQFF.

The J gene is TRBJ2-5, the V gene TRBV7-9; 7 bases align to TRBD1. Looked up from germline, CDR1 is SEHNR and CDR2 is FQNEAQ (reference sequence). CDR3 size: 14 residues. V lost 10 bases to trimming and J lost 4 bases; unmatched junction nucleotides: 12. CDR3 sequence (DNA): TGTGCCACCGGACCCGACAGGGTGGGAGAGACCCAGTACTTC. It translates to CATGPDRVGETQYF. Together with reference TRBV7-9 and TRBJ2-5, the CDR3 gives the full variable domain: DTGVSQNPRHKITKRGQNVTFRCDPISEHNRLYWYRQTLGQGPEFLTYFQNEAQLEKSRLLSDRFSAERPKGSFSTLEIQRTEQGDSAMYLCATGPDRVGETQYFGPGTRLLVL.

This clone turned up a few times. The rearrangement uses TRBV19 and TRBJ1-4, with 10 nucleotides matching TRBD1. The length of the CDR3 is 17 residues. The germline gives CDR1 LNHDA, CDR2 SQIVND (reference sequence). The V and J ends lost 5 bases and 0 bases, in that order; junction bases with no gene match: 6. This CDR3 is CASSQPGQGTTNEKLFF. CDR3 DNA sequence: TGTGCCAGTAGTCAACCGGGACAGGGGACAACTAATGAAAAACTGTTTTTT.

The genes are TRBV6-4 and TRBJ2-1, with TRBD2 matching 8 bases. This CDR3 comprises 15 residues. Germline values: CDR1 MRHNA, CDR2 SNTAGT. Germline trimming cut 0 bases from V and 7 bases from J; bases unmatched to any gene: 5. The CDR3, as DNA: TGTGCCAGCAGTGACTCTGGACTAGCTGTTAATGAGCAGTTCTTC. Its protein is CASSDSGLAVNEQFF.

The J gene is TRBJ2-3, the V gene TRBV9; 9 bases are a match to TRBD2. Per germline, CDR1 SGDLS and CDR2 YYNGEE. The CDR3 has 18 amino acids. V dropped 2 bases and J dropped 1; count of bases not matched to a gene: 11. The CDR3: CASSVVLASGDGTDTQYF. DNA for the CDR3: TGTGCCAGCAGCGTCGTGCTGGCTAGCGGGGACGGCACAGATACGCAGTATTTT.